The 10 T cell receptor beta chains listed next were all sequenced from one sample in a study of shared clonotypes between healthy human individuals. The method was immunoSEQ multiplex PCR; TCRdb's version includes in-frame clones alone and lacks a portion of them. The sample contains about 2,500,000 clones, around 90% of which appear only once. The sequencing sample was made of naive CD4+ T cells sorted from blood. The subset was: CD45RA+ positively selected. Every receptor here comes from a man younger than 30 in good health.

This clone was seen a single time. The same CDR3 is also encoded by other DNA sequences in this sample. The chain has TRBV13 and TRBJ1-2, with 7 bases aligning to TRBD1. From germline, CDR1 is PRHDT and CDR2 FYEKMQ (reference sequence). J gave up 2 bases and V 8 bases, and 2 bases lay outside the gene matches. The CDR3 contains 12 residues. The CDR3 sequence is CASSGQNYGYTF. The CDR3 nucleotides read TGTGCCAGCTCGGGACAGAACTATGGCTACACCTTC.

The chain couples TRBV7-2 to TRBJ1-5; D perhaps matches TRBD1 (5 bases). V dropped 0 bases and J dropped 5 bases, with 11 bases sitting between them. The V gene's germline CDR1 is SGHTA and CDR2 FQGNSA. The CDR3 covers 15 residues. The CDR3 sequence: CASSLAHGAHQPQHF. For the CDR3, the DNA is TGTGCCAGCAGCTTAGCTCACGGGGCCCATCAGCCCCAGCATTTT.

This sequence joins TRBV5-6 and TRBJ2-3; 10 bases agree with TRBD2. The germline CDR1 and CDR2 sequences are SGHDT and YYEEEE. This CDR3 contains 14 residues. V lost 3 bases, J lost 6 bases, and 4 bases stayed unmatched. DNA of the CDR3: TGTGCCAGCAGCTCAAAGCGGGGGGGCGATACGCAGTATTTT. This gives the protein CASSSKRGGDTQYF.

The chain's CDR3 is CAWSVARVHNSPLHF. CDR3 nucleotides: TGTGCCTGGAGTGTAGCCAGGGTACATAATTCACCCCTCCACTTT. This rearrangement joins TRBV30 to TRBJ1-6, with a tentative D call TRBD1 (5 bases). Trimming shortened V by 0 bases and J by 5 bases, and 11 bases separated the two germline ends. The CDR3 length is 15 residues. Looked up from germline, CDR1 is GTSNPN and CDR2 is SVGIG (reference sequence).

The rearrangement uses TRBV12-5 and TRBJ1-6; no definite D call. Trimming took 6 bases from V and 8 from J, leaving 20 bases between them. CDR3 size: 16 residues. CDR1 and CDR2 (germline): LGHNT, FRNRAP. The CDR3 nucleotides read TGTGCTAGTGGCATGGCGGGCCAGCGTATTTATTCACCCCTCCACTTT. It codes for CASGMAGQRIYSPLHF. Variable domain in full (rest from reference TRBV12-5 and TRBJ1-6): DARVTQTPRHKVTEMGQEVTMRCQPILGHNTVFWYRQTMMQGLELLAYFRNRAPLDDSGMPKDRFSAEMPDATLATLKIQPSEPRDSAVYFCASGMAGQRIYSPLHFGNGTRLTVT.

This clone was detected once. The chain is built from TRBV10-3 and TRBJ2-2; D might be TRBD1 or TRBD2, each matching 5 bases. Trimming pared 5 bases from V and 2 bases from J, leaving 15 bases between. The CDR3 totals 16 residues. Germline-derived CDR1 and CDR2 are ENHRY and SYGVKD. The CDR3 sequence: CAISKSEGLNTGELFF. As DNA, the CDR3 is TGTGCCATCAGTAAATCAGAGGGGCTTAACACCGGGGAGCTGTTTTTT.

V usage is TRBV25-1 and J usage is TRBJ2-3; D is perhaps TRBD2 (5 bases). Trimming pared 2 bases from V and 3 bases from J, leaving 12 bases between. CDR3 length equals 15 residues. CDR1 is MGHDK and CDR2 is SYGVNS in the germline V gene. CDR3 coding DNA: TGTGCCAGCAGTGAAGTGCGGGCAGTTACAGATACGCAGTATTTT. Its protein product is CASSEVRAVTDTQYF.

The chain employs TRBV10-1 and TRBJ2-5; D unclear. The CDR3 is 12 residues long. Trimming left V 6 bases short and J 5 bases short, with 10 bases between. Germline-derived CDR1 and CDR2 are WNHNN and SYGVQD (reference sequence). CDR3 in amino acids: CASSLNGETQYF. DNA for the CDR3: TGCGCCAGCAGCTTAAATGGGGAGACCCAGTACTTC.

The V gene is TRBV10-2, the J gene TRBJ1-6, with TRBD1 matching over 7 bases. The CDR3 spans 14 residues. Trimming cost V 6 bases and J 6 bases; bases outside gene matches: 5. The germline V gene encodes CDR1 WSHSY and CDR2 SAAADI. The CDR3 sequence: CASRRQGINSPLHF. The CDR3 DNA follows: TGCGCCAGCAGGCGACAGGGAATTAATTCACCCCTCCACTTT.

The chain recombines TRBV2 with TRBJ2-3; tentative D call: TRBD1 (6 bases). The V and J ends lost 7 bases and 0 bases respectively, with 17 bases between them. The CDR3 is made up of 16 amino acids. The germline CDR1 and CDR2 sequences are SNHLY and FYNNEI. The CDR3 loop reads CASTFGRQASTDTQYF. CDR3 coding DNA: TGTGCCAGCACCTTTGGAAGACAGGCTAGCACAGATACGCAGTATTTT.